This TCR beta chain was retrieved from a study of Graves' ophthalmopathy and Graves' hyperthyroidism. Study-wide context: The collection of peripheral blood took place at initial diagnosis, before any treatment.

The table lists this clonotype with many counts. The CDR3 length is 15 residues. Germline V CDR1 and CDR2: MDHEN, SYDVKM. V was cut by 4 bases and J by 1 base, with 13 bases left in between. Amplified material comprised TCR beta CDR3 regions derived from RNA transcripts. Scientists carried out first-round RT-PCR using HTBI primers and then a second-round multiplex PCR. TCRdb ran MiXCR on the multiplex PCR reads and lists one entry per CDR3 protein. The sample consists of hundreds of thousands of distinct CDR3 sequences, around 21% of them appearing once. Ophthalmopathy absent within 18 months of follow-up marked hyperthyroidism as stable.

The material sequenced was peripheral blood. The chain has TRBV28 and TRBJ2-5; possible D gene TRBD1, 6 bases. The source is a woman aged 18-29 years with stable Graves' hyperthyroidism. This CDR3 reads CASSSPTGIQETQYF. The CDR3 DNA follows: TGTGCCAGCAGTTCACCGACAGGTATCCAAGAGACCCAGTACTTC.